One and the same sample provided the 27 T cell receptor beta chains below, sequenced in a study of read filtering for tumor transcriptome and immune sequencing. From about 0.4 ug of RNA, a library with molecular barcoded alpha/delta and beta/gamma adaptors was made. MiXCR was run by TCRdb on the reads, yielding one entry per CDR3 protein. The table lists 40,000 to 50,000 distinct CDR3 sequences, around 15% of them singletons, with approximately 30% in the top ten. What was sequenced was a population of CD138-negative cells sorted from bone marrow. All receptors come from a donor older than 35 with multiple myeloma.

Notes on this clonotype: A much larger clone differs by one base, so this may be a read error. Given the absence of the conserved phenylalanine or tryptophan at the CDR3 end, a read error is likely. CDR3 in DNA: TGTGCCAGCAGTTTTCAGCAGGTTTCTAACTATGGCTACACCCTC. This sequence encodes CASSFQQVSNYGYTL. This chain uses TRBV12-3 or TRBV12-4 with TRBJ1-2; D uncertain. V lost 3 bases and J lost 0, with 11 bases in between. The CDR3 is 15 amino acids.

The sample holds many counts of this clonotype. The CDR3 loop reads CSVWREMGETQYF. CDR3 DNA sequence: TGCAGCGTTTGGCGGGAGATGGGGGAGACCCAGTACTTC. This chain joins TRBV29-1 and TRBJ2-5, with 7 bases aligning to TRBD2. There are 13 residues in the CDR3. V dropped 5 bases and J dropped 5; count of bases not matched to a gene: 8. Germline loops: CDR1 SQVTM, CDR2 ANQGSEA.

Points on this clonotype: This may stem from a read error, because a much larger clone lies one nucleotide away. The chain carries TRBV29-1 and TRBJ2-3, with TRBD2 matching over 7 bases. Trimming at V came to 8 bases and at J to 1 base, leaving 12 bases not matched to a gene. CDR3 size: 15 residues. Germline values: CDR1 SQVTM, CDR2 ANQGSEA. Here the CDR3 reads CSFGEPAGRTDTQYF. CDR3 bases: TGCAGCTTTGGGGAACCAGCGGGACGCACAGATACGCAGTATTTT.

This clonotype was counted a few times. This could be a read error, since a much larger clone is one nucleotide away. The V call is TRBV6-6, the J call TRBJ2-7; tentative D call: TRBD2 (5 bases). The CDR3 is made up of 13 amino acids. V dropped 2 bases and J dropped 0 bases, with 5 bases sitting between them. Per germline, CDR1 MNHNY and CDR2 SVGAGI (reference sequence). Written as DNA, the CDR3 is TGTGCCAGCAGTTACGAGGGCTCCTACGAGCAGTACTTC. Translated, it gives CASSYEGSYEQYF.

At least ten counts were recorded for this clonotype. The chain uses TRBV4-2 and TRBJ1-5; D uncertain. Trimming stripped 4 bases from V and 5 bases from J, with 15 bases between. CDR1 and CDR2 (germline): LGHNA, YNFKEQ. The CDR3 runs 15 residues. As DNA, the CDR3 is TGTGCCAGCAGCCTCTATTACAGCGTAGATCAGCCCCAGCATTTT. Its translation is CASSLYYSVDQPQHF.

This clonotype was seen many times. The V call is TRBV11-2, the J call TRBJ2-1; D possibly uses TRBD1 or TRBD2 (5 bases each). Germline CDR1 and CDR2: SGHAT and FQNNGV. CDR3 length equals 16 residues. The V end lost 0 bases, the J end lost 5 bases, and 14 bases lay between the germline ends. The CDR3 sequence is CASSLDTGTVNNEQFF. CDR3 DNA: TGTGCCAGCAGCTTAGACACCGGGACCGTCAACAATGAGCAGTTCTTC.

This clonotype was counted many times. The J gene is TRBJ1-4, the V gene TRBV7-8; D remains ambiguous. Germline assignment: CDR1 SGHVS and CDR2 FQNEAQ. The CDR3 spans 14 residues. V shed 0 bases and J shed 4 bases, with 6 bases lying between them. The CDR3 region has the DNA TGTGCCAGCAGCTTAGCAGACTATAATGAAAAACTGTTTTTT. It specifies CASSLADYNEKLFF.

This clonotype was seen repeatedly, ten times or more. J is TRBJ2-7 and V is TRBV24-1, with D perhaps matching TRBD2 (7 bases). The CDR3 has 14 amino acids. Germline CDR1 reads KGHDR; CDR2 reads SFDVKD. V lost 5 bases and J 1 base, leaving 11 bases between the germline ends. The CDR3 sequence: CATSAAGASYEQYF. The DNA for the CDR3 is TGTGCCACCAGTGCTGCGGGGGCATCCTACGAGCAGTACTTC.

In the case of this clonotype: Possible read error: a much larger clone is one base away. The CDR3 DNA follows: TGTGCCAGCAGTCTAATCGGCACAGCCCTAGCCAAAAACACTCAGTACTTC. This translates into CASSLIGTALAKNTQYF. The genes are TRBV28 and TRBJ2-4; TRBD2 is a possible D gene (5 bases). Germline V gene lookup returns CDR1 MDHEN and CDR2 SYDVKM. The length of the CDR3 is 17 residues.

This clonotype is judged medium-sized. The chain joins TRBV6-5 to TRBJ2-1; TRBD2 aligns across 9 bases. The CDR3 sequence is 14 residues long. From germline, CDR1 is MNHEY and CDR2 SVGAGI. The trim removed 3 bases at V and 3 bases at J, leaving 0 bases unmatched. The CDR3 reads CASSYSGSYNEQFF. DNA of the CDR3: TGTGCCAGCAGTTATAGCGGGAGCTACAATGAGCAGTTCTTC.

The table lists this clonotype with many counts. The CDR3 protein is CSAGGQLSSYNEQFF. The DNA for the CDR3 is TGCAGTGCTGGCGGACAGCTAAGCTCCTACAATGAGCAGTTCTTC. The gene calls are TRBV20-1 and TRBJ2-1; perhaps TRBD1 as D (6 bases). This CDR3 spans 15 amino acids. V gave up 5 bases and J gave up 0 bases, with 14 bases separating them. CDR1 DFQATT and CDR2 SNEGSKA come from the germline V gene (reference sequence).

Many counts were recorded for this clonotype. This chain uses TRBV12-3 or TRBV12-4 with TRBJ1-1; D ambiguous. The CDR3 is 14 amino acids. V was pared by 8 bases and J by 2 bases, with 15 bases between. In DNA form, the CDR3 reads TGTGCCAGCCGACGAGGGCAGAGAAACACTGAAGCTTTCTTT. Its protein product is CASRRGQRNTEAFF.

The table lists this clonotype with a few counts. This rearrangement joins TRBV4-3 to TRBJ2-1; unclear D gene. The germline V gene has CDR1 LGHNA and CDR2 YSLEER. The CDR3 runs 14 residues. The V end lost 0 bases, the J end lost 4 bases, and 7 bases lay between the germline ends. CDR3 amino acids: CASSQDVVYNEQFF. As DNA, the CDR3 is TGCGCCAGCAGCCAAGATGTCGTATACAATGAGCAGTTCTTC.

With regard to this clonotype: A read error is likely here: a far larger clone is one base away. This sequence joins TRBV7-2 and TRBJ2-1, with D hard to call. Per germline, CDR1 SGHTA and CDR2 FQGNSA. This CDR3 region has 12 residues. CDR3 nucleotide sequence: TGTGCCAGCAGCTCGCAATACAATGGGCAGTTCTTC. Translation gives CASSSQYNGQFF.

Ten or more counts support this clonotype. The V and J genes are TRBV10-2 and TRBJ2-2; tentative D call: TRBD2 (6 bases). Germline V gene lookup returns CDR1 WSHSY and CDR2 SAAADI. The V end lost 8 bases, the J end lost 0 bases, and 10 bases lay between the germline ends. The CDR3 contains 14 residues. Here the CDR3 reads CASLGGTNTGELFF. CDR3 coding DNA: TGCGCCAGCCTTGGGGGGACGAACACCGGGGAGCTGTTTTTT.

In this sample, this clonotype turned up many times. The J gene is TRBJ1-3, the V gene TRBV5-5; D call uncertain. CDR1 SGHKS and CDR2 YYEKEE come from the germline V gene (reference sequence). V lost 5 bases and J lost 0, with 12 bases in between. CDR3 length: 15 residues. The chain's CDR3 is CASRLQYLSGNTIYF. CDR3 coding DNA: TGTGCCAGCAGGTTACAGTACCTCTCTGGAAACACCATATATTTT.

Many counts were recorded for this clonotype. The chain joins TRBV5-1 to TRBJ2-5; 8 nucleotides line up with TRBD2. With 5 bases clipped from V and 1 base from J, the junction kept 7 bases outside the gene matches. The CDR3 is 15 residues long. Germline CDR1 and CDR2: SGHRS and YFSETQ. Here the CDR3 DNA reads TGCGCCAGCAGAAGCGTAAGCGGGAGCCAAGAGACCCAGTACTTC. Translation gives CASRSVSGSQETQYF.

This clonotype has a count of ten or more. The chain combines TRBV5-1 with TRBJ2-2; D is possibly TRBD2 (6 bases). Germline V lookup: CDR1 SGHRS, CDR2 YFSETQ. CDR3 length: 16 residues. The V end lost 1 base, the J end lost 6 bases, and 16 bases lay between the germline ends. The CDR3 bases are TGCGCCAGCAGCTTGAACGACGGGAGTGGGGCCGGGGAGCTGTTTTTT. Translated, it gives CASSLNDGSGAGELFF.

The chain has TRBV7-3 and TRBJ2-2; TRBD1 might be the D (5 bases). The CDR3 loop spans 15 amino acids. Trimming cost V 5 bases and J 8 bases, with 18 bases left between them. Per germline, CDR1 SGHTA and CDR2 FQGTGA. The DNA for the CDR3 is TGTGCCAGCAGCGTCCTCAGGGCAGGGCAAGGGGAGCTGTTTTTT. Amino acid sequence: CASSVLRAGQGELFF. The full variable domain, rest sourced from reference TRBV7-3 and TRBJ2-2, is GAGVSQTPSNKVTEKGKYVELRCDPISGHTALYWYRQSLGQGPEFLIYFQGTGAADDSGLPNDRFFAVRPEGSVSTLKIQRTERGDSAVYLCASSVLRAGQGELFFGEGSRLTVL.

This clonotype has ten or more counts. The V gene is TRBV20-1, the J gene TRBJ2-1, with 11 positions matching TRBD2. The CDR3 sequence is 15 residues long. V shed 0 bases and J 8 bases; nucleotides not matched to a gene: 6. Germline V lookup: CDR1 DFQATT, CDR2 SNEGSKA (reference sequence). The DNA of the CDR3 is TGCAGTGCTAGAGACCCGACTAGCGGGAAGGATGAGCAGTTCTTC. It is translated as CSARDPTSGKDEQFF.

This clonotype was observed many times. V and J are TRBV11-2 and TRBJ1-5; possibly TRBD1 for D (5 bases). The CDR3 covers 16 residues. The V and J ends lost 3 bases and 6 bases respectively, with 18 bases between them. The germline V gene encodes CDR1 SGHAT and CDR2 FQNNGV. The CDR3 here is CASSFAGTPPGQPQHF. The CDR3 nucleotides are TGTGCCAGCAGCTTCGCAGGGACCCCTCCGGGTCAGCCCCAGCATTTT.

This clonotype was detected ten times or more. This sequence joins TRBV5-1 and TRBJ1-2, with D possibly being TRBD1 (6 bases). Germline CDR1 and CDR2: SGHRS and YFSETQ. V lost 0 bases and J 7 bases, leaving 10 bases between the germline ends. The CDR3 is 13 amino acids. Here the CDR3 DNA reads TGCGCCAGCAGCTTGGATGGGGGCGTTGGCTACACCTTC. It specifies CASSLDGGVGYTF.

As to this clonotype: At one end, the junction sequence differs from germline, possibly due to a read error. The gene calls are TRBV20-1 and TRBJ2-7; a possible D gene is TRBD2 (6 bases). From germline, CDR1 is DFQATT and CDR2 SNEGSKA (reference sequence). CDR3 size: 14 residues. CDR3 DNA sequence: TGCAGTGCTCCTGCCGGGCTTGAGGACTACGAGCAGTGCTTC. Protein: CSAPAGLEDYEQCF.

Points on this clonotype: Only one base separates this from a far larger clonotype, so it likely reflects a read error. The CDR3 end shows no conserved phenylalanine or tryptophan, and so a read error is likely. The genes are TRBV7-8 and TRBJ2-1; 11 bases are a match to TRBD2. Germline assignment: CDR1 SGHVS and CDR2 FQNEAQ. This CDR3 has 15 amino acids. With 4 bases clipped from V and 9 bases from J, the junction kept 8 bases outside the gene matches. This chain's CDR3 is CASSSLAGGSFEQFS. In DNA form, the CDR3 reads TGTGCCAGCAGCTCCCTAGCGGGAGGCTCATTTGAGCAGTTCTCC.

This clonotype has at least ten counts. The rearrangement joins TRBV28 to TRBJ2-7; 7 positions match TRBD1. V gave up 3 bases and J gave up 5 bases; unmatched junction bases: 7. This CDR3 region has 14 residues. Germline V gene data show CDR1 as MDHEN and CDR2 as SYDVKM. This CDR3 reads CASSLPRQGHEQYF. CDR3 coding DNA: TGTGCCAGCAGTTTGCCTCGACAGGGTCACGAGCAGTACTTC.

In this sample, this clonotype turned up many times. J is TRBJ1-6 and V is TRBV9, with D unclear. The V gene lost 4 bases and the J gene lost 5 bases, with 10 bases spanning the gap. This CDR3 has 14 residues. Germline loops: CDR1 SGDLS, CDR2 YYNGEE. The CDR3 here is CASSPLTDNSPLHF. CDR3 nucleotides: TGTGCCAGCAGCCCCCTAACGGATAATTCACCCCTCCACTTT.

This chain connects TRBV5-1 to TRBJ2-7; either TRBD1 or TRBD2 may supply D (5 bases each). Germline V gene sequence: CDR1 SGHRS, CDR2 YFSETQ. Trimming took off 3 bases at V and 7 bases at J, with 11 bases between the two ends. The CDR3 has 12 amino acids. CDR3 residues: CASSWGSREQYF. The CDR3 nucleotides read TGCGCCAGCAGCTGGGGGTCACGGGAGCAGTACTTC.